Presented here are 3 T cell receptor beta chains from one specimen sequenced in a study of blood T cell repertoires in COVID-19. The data were produced by immunoSEQ multiplex PCR, yet TCRdb's version contains in-frame clones alone and is incomplete. The sample has tens of thousands of clones; approximately 86% are singletons. Sequencing was carried out using peripheral blood. The origin of the receptors is a man over 45 with active COVID-19.

The chain joins TRBV4-3 to TRBJ1-2; the D is unclear. The CDR3 totals 16 residues. Between the trimmed V and J ends, which lost 4 bases and 4 bases, there was a span of 19 bases. Germline V gives CDR1 LGHNA, CDR2 YSLEER. CDR3 residues: CASSPSRQETFYGYTF. The CDR3 DNA sequence: TGCGCCAGCAGCCCCTCTCGGCAGGAAACTTTCTATGGCTACACCTTC.

CDR3 loop: CASSLDGGRGRNEQYF. In DNA form, the CDR3 reads TGTGCCAGCAGCTTAGACGGAGGCAGGGGTCGAAACGAGCAGTACTTC. This chain uses TRBV7-9 with TRBJ2-7, with D tentatively TRBD1 (6 bases). From germline, CDR1 is SEHNR and CDR2 FQNEAQ (reference sequence). This CDR3 comprises 16 residues. V was pared by 1 base and J by 5 bases, with 18 bases between.

J is TRBJ1-5 and V is TRBV28, with a tentative D call TRBD1 (6 bases). Germline CDR1 reads MDHEN; CDR2 reads SYDVKM. The CDR3 totals 18 residues. V was pared by 1 base and J by 5 bases, with 21 bases between. This CDR3 reads CASSLSQGLGSLDQPQHF. CDR3 DNA: TGTGCCAGCAGTTTATCCCAGGGGTTAGGGTCACTGGATCAGCCCCAGCATTTT.